These 19 T cell receptor beta chains were all obtained from the same sample, sequenced in a study of cytomegalovirus exposure and HLA in healthy donors. Vbeta (60) and Jbeta (13) primers were used in the PCR. TCRdb keeps only in-frame clones here, not all; method: immunoSEQ multiplex PCR. Of 70,000 to 95,000 clones in the sample, over 65% were seen once. The material sequenced was PBMCs. These receptor sequences come from a man between 45 and 60 years old in good health and CMV-seronegative.

The gene calls are TRBV5-4 and TRBJ2-3; 9 positions agree with TRBD2. Trimming cost V 4 bases and J 0 bases; bases outside gene matches: 12. This CDR3 is 18 amino acids long. CDR1 is SGHNT, CDR2 YYREEE, per germline (reference sequence). CDR3 sequence (DNA): TGTGCCAGCAGCGCTGGACTCGTAGCGGGGGCCAGCACAGATACGCAGTATTTT. It codes for CASSAGLVAGASTDTQYF.

V gene TRBV7-2 combines with J gene TRBJ1-5; maybe TRBD1 (5 bases). Germline CDR1 and CDR2: SGHTA and FQGNSA. CDR3 length: 13 amino acids. V was trimmed by 5 bases and J by 4 bases, leaving 9 bases between them. This CDR3 is CASSAGQNQPQHF. The CDR3 region has the DNA TGTGCCAGCAGCGCAGGGCAGAATCAGCCCCAGCATTTT.

The chain recombines TRBV6-5 with TRBJ2-5; D is unresolved. The V end was cut by 0 bases, the J end by 4 bases, with 12 bases between. This CDR3 spans 15 amino acids. Per germline, CDR1 MNHEY and CDR2 SVGAGI. The CDR3 region is CASSYSKGGAETQYF. The CDR3 DNA is TGTGCCAGCAGTTACTCGAAAGGCGGCGCAGAGACCCAGTACTTC.

The chain employs TRBV2 and TRBJ1-2, with 10 bases matching TRBD1. The V gene's germline CDR1 is SNHLY and CDR2 FYNNEI. Trimming removed 4 bases from V and 7 bases from J; junction bases left unmatched: 3. CDR3 length equals 13 residues. The CDR3 is CASSGQGAFGYTF. CDR3 nucleotides: TGTGCCAGCAGTGGACAGGGGGCCTTTGGCTACACCTTC.

This rearrangement joins TRBV6-5 to TRBJ2-3; D not certain. CDR3 length: 14 residues. CDR1 and CDR2 from the germline V gene are MNHEY and SVGAGI. The V end was cut by 0 bases, the J end by 1 base, with 5 bases between. This CDR3 is CASSYSRGTDTQYF. CDR3 nucleotides: TGTGCCAGCAGTTACTCTCGGGGCACAGATACGCAGTATTTT.

The rearrangement uses TRBV6-1 and TRBJ2-3; 11 bases agree with TRBD2. V shed 1 base and J 4 bases; nucleotides not matched to a gene: 1. The length of the CDR3 is 15 residues. CDR1 is MNHNS, CDR2 SASEGT, per germline. The CDR3 DNA reads TGTGCCAGCAGTGAAGTTAGCGGGGGGGCAGATACGCAGTATTTT. Translation gives CASSEVSGGADTQYF.

The chain uses TRBV5-6 and TRBJ2-3; TRBD2 matches at 8 bases. V gave up 4 bases and J gave up 10 bases; unmatched junction bases: 5. The germline CDR1 and CDR2 sequences are SGHDT and YYEEEE. This CDR3 spans 12 amino acids. CDR3 nucleotides: TGTGCCAGCAGCCCGGGACTAGAGGCGCAGTATTTT. It codes for CASSPGLEAQYF.

The chain uses TRBV7-9 and TRBJ1-6; 10 positions agree with TRBD1. The CDR3 length is 15 residues. The junction had 8 bases not matched to a gene; V was cut back by 5 bases and J by 10 bases. Looked up from germline, CDR1 is SEHNR and CDR2 is FQNEAQ (reference sequence). CDR3: CASSLGTGVVSPLHF. DNA for the CDR3: TGTGCCAGCAGCCTTGGGACAGGGGTTGTGTCACCCCTCCACTTT.

The rearrangement uses TRBV7-6 and TRBJ2-1; tentatively, D is TRBD2 (6 bases). Per the germline V gene, CDR1 is SGHVS and CDR2 is FNYEAQ. The CDR3 contains 13 residues. Between the trimmed V and J ends, which lost 5 bases and 4 bases, there was a span of 9 bases. CDR3 sequence reads: CASSTLAYNEQFF. CDR3 sequence (DNA): TGTGCCAGCAGCACCCTAGCGTACAATGAGCAGTTCTTC.

The chain uses TRBV4-2 and TRBJ2-7; possibly TRBD2 for D (7 bases). CDR3 length equals 16 residues. The V end lost 0 bases, the J end lost 7 bases, and 19 bases lay between the germline ends. The germline gives CDR1 LGHNA, CDR2 YNFKEQ. The CDR3 DNA sequence: TGTGCCAGCAGCCAAGAGTCCGGGGGGCCGCTACGGGAGCAGTACTTC. Protein: CASSQESGGPLREQYF.

V and J are TRBV2 and TRBJ1-4; D is unresolved. The V gene's germline CDR1 is SNHLY and CDR2 FYNNEI. The V and J ends lost 7 bases and 0 bases respectively, with 6 bases between them. This CDR3 is built from 13 residues. The CDR3 DNA is TGTGCCAGCAATTCTGCAACTAATGAAAAACTGTTTTTT. Protein: CASNSATNEKLFF.

The V and J genes are TRBV7-9 and TRBJ1-2; D ambiguous. CDR1 SEHNR and CDR2 FQNEAQ come from the germline V gene (reference sequence). The CDR3 sequence is 14 residues long. V was cut by 0 bases and J by 8 bases, with 13 bases left in between. CDR3 protein: CASSLAWVVGGYTF. CDR3 DNA sequence: TGTGCCAGCAGCTTAGCCTGGGTGGTGGGCGGCTACACCTTC.

The rearrangement joins TRBV4-3 to TRBJ2-2; 9 nucleotides line up with TRBD1. There are 16 residues in the CDR3. With V trimmed by 4 bases and J by 4 bases, 7 bases remained unmatched. CDR1 LGHNA and CDR2 YSLEER come from the germline V gene. CDR3 nucleotides: TGCGCCAGCAGCCCGCGGAGGACAGGGGCCACCGGGGAGCTGTTTTTT. Protein: CASSPRRTGATGELFF.

The V and J genes are TRBV7-3 and TRBJ2-3; D call uncertain. This CDR3 has 14 amino acids. The V end lost 3 bases, the J end lost 1 base, and 8 bases lay between the germline ends. The germline CDR1 and CDR2 sequences are SGHTA and FQGTGA. The CDR3 sequence is CASSFLGGTDTQYF. CDR3 DNA: TGTGCCAGCAGCTTTTTAGGAGGCACAGATACGCAGTATTTT.

The rearrangement uses TRBV15 and TRBJ1-1; 11 nucleotides align to TRBD1. CDR3 length: 14 amino acids. Losses at the gene ends were 6 bases for V and 5 bases for J; bases not matched to a gene: 5. Germline loops: CDR1 LNHNV, CDR2 YYDKDF (reference sequence). The CDR3, as DNA: TGTGCCACCAGGGACAGGGGGCTTAGGACTGAAGCTTTCTTT. Its protein is CATRDRGLRTEAFF.

The chain uses TRBV19 and TRBJ1-3; D ambiguous. Between the trimmed V and J ends, which lost 6 bases and 0 bases, there was a span of 3 bases. From germline, CDR1 is LNHDA and CDR2 SQIVND (reference sequence). This CDR3 contains 12 residues. The CDR3 loop reads CASRYSGNTIYF. CDR3 DNA sequence: TGTGCCAGTAGGTACTCTGGAAACACCATATATTTT.

About this clone: One end of the junction is discordant with germline, which a read error may explain. CDR3 sequence reads: CSSSSTGGGSPLHF. CDR3 DNA: TGTTCCAGCAGCTCGACAGGGGGCGGTTCACCCCTCCACTTT. This chain links TRBV7-9 with TRBJ1-6; TRBD1 matches 10 bases. Looked up from germline, CDR1 is SEHNR and CDR2 is FQNEAQ (reference sequence). This CDR3 spans 14 amino acids. The whole variable domain, filled in from reference TRBV7-9 and TRBJ1-6, reads DTGVSQNPRHKITKRGQNVTFRCDPISEHNRLYWYRQTLGQGPEFLTYFQNEAQLEKSRLLSDRFSAERPKGSFSTLEIQRTEQGDSAMYLCSSSSTGGGSPLHFGNGTRLTVT.

The gene calls are TRBV23-1 and TRBJ1-1, with a possible D match to TRBD1 (5 bases). TRBV23-1 is an open reading frame, and its role is uncertain. This CDR3 has 15 residues. Trimming shortened V by 4 bases and J by 7 bases, and 19 bases separated the two germline ends. The CDR3 reads CASSLYSQGRGEAFF. CDR3 DNA: TGCGCCAGCAGTCTTTACTCTCAGGGAAGAGGTGAAGCTTTCTTT.

Judged by abundance, this clone is medium-sized. The chain is built from TRBV7-9 and TRBJ2-1, with unresolved D. V gave up 0 bases and J gave up 4 bases, with 7 bases separating them. The CDR3 contains 14 residues. The V gene's germline CDR1 is SEHNR and CDR2 FQNEAQ (reference sequence). CDR3 sequence reads: CASSLAIGYNEQFF. The CDR3 DNA follows: TGTGCCAGCAGCTTAGCCATCGGGTACAATGAGCAGTTCTTC.